This T cell receptor (beta chain) was observed in a study of T cell changes during pregnancy in multiple sclerosis. The data were produced by immunoSEQ multiplex PCR, yet TCRdb's version contains in-frame clones alone and is incomplete. The sample carries about 58,000 clones, 93% recorded once. This CDR3 has 15 residues. The germline gives CDR1 MNHEY, CDR2 SVGAGI. The junction had 6 bases not matched to a gene; V was cut back by 2 bases and J by 8 bases. The chain couples TRBV6-5 to TRBJ1-4; TRBD1 aligns across 9 bases. This clonotype was sampled from a female donor with multiple sclerosis, enrolled in a pregnancy study. The sample here was CD8+ T cells from peripheral blood mononuclear cells, taken in the second trimester of pregnancy. Here the CDR3 DNA reads TGTGCCAGCAGTTACATGGACAGGGGTAAAGAAAAACTGTTTTTT. Its protein is CASSYMDRGKEKLFF.